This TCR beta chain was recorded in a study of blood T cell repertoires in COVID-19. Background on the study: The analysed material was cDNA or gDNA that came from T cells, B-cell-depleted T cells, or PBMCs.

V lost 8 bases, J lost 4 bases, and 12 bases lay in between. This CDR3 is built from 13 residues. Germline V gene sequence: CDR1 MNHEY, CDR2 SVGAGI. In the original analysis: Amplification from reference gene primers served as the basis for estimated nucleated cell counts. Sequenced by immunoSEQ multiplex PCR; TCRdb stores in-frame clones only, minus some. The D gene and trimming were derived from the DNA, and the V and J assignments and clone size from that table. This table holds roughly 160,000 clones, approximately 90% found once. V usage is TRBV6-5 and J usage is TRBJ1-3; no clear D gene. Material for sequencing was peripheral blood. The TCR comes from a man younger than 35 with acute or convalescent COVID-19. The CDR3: CASARAGGNTIYF. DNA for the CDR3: TGTGCCAGCGCTCGGGCGGGGGGAAACACCATATATTTT.